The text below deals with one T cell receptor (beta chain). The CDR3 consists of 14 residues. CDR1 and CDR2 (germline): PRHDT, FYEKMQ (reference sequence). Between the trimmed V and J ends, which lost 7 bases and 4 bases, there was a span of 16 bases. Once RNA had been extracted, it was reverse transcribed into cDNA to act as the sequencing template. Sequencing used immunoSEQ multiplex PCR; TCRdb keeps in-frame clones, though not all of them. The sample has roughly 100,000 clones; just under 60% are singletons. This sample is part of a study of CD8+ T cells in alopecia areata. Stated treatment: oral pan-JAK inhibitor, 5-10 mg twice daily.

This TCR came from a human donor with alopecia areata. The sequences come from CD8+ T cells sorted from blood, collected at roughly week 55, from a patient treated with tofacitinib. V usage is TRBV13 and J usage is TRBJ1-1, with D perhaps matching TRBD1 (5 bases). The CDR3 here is CASTPGRAGTEAFF. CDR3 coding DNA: TGTGCCAGCACGCCGGGCAGGGCGGGCACTGAAGCTTTCTTT.